Listed here are 13 T cell receptor beta chains from one sample, sequenced in a study of blood T cell repertoires in COVID-19. Assay used: immunoSEQ multiplex PCR; TCRdb lists only in-frame clones, some missing. The data show hundreds of thousands of clones, 70% to 90% seen once. The sample consisted of peripheral blood. The receptors originated from a woman between 40 and 50 years old who had recovered from COVID-19.

Concerning this clone itself: This specimen includes other DNA sequences encoding the same CDR3. The chain has TRBV7-9 and TRBJ2-3, with TRBD2 as a possible D gene (6 bases). Germline CDR1 and CDR2: SEHNR and FQNEAQ (reference sequence). This CDR3 comprises 15 residues. V gave up 5 bases and J gave up 0 bases, with 12 bases separating them. CDR3 bases: TGTGCCAGCAGCCCGCGGGGTGCCAGCACAGATACGCAGTATTTT. Translating it yields CASSPRGASTDTQYF.

In this sample, this clone turned up once. The J gene is TRBJ1-1, the V gene TRBV15; D gene uncertain. Per the germline V gene, CDR1 is LNHNV and CDR2 is YYDKDF (reference sequence). V gave up 3 bases and J gave up 0 bases, with 5 bases separating them. The CDR3 totals 13 residues. Written as DNA, the CDR3 is TGTGCCACCAGCAGTGAGTTGAACACTGAAGCTTTCTTT. As protein: CATSSELNTEAFF.

This rearrangement joins TRBV10-2 to TRBJ1-2; 10 nucleotides agree with TRBD1. The CDR3 spans 13 residues. V lost 7 bases to trimming and J lost 6 bases; unmatched junction nucleotides: 5. Germline CDR1 is WSHSY and CDR2 is SAAADI. This chain's CDR3 is CASKGGTGDGYTF. The CDR3 DNA reads as TGCGCCAGCAAAGGCGGGACAGGGGATGGCTACACCTTC.

The chain links TRBV2 to TRBJ1-5, with unresolved D. The CDR3 is 17 amino acids. Per the germline V gene, CDR1 is SNHLY and CDR2 is FYNNEI. V dropped 6 bases and J dropped 0 bases, with 18 bases sitting between them. CDR3 in DNA: TGTGCCAGCAGGCGTGCGGGAGGCAGCCATAGCAATCAGCCCCAGCATTTT. Translation: CASRRAGGSHSNQPQHF. Variable domain in full (rest from reference TRBV2 and TRBJ1-5): EPEVTQTPSHQVTQMGQEVILRCVPISNHLYFYWYRQILGQKVEFLVSFYNNEISEKSEIFDDQFSVERPDGSNFTLKIRSTKLEDSAMYFCASRRAGGSHSNQPQHFGDGTRLSIL.

This clone occurred a few times. This rearrangement joins TRBV4-3 to TRBJ2-3, with TRBD2 matching 10 bases. The V segment lost 4 bases and the J segment 0 bases; nucleotides outside the gene matches: 7. The CDR3 is 17 residues long. Germline V lookup: CDR1 LGHNA, CDR2 YSLEER. The CDR3 reads CASSRASGGSSTDTQYF. CDR3 in DNA: TGCGCCAGCAGCCGGGCTAGCGGGGGCTCTAGCACAGATACGCAGTATTTT.

This sequence joins TRBV3-1 (or the pseudogene TRBV3-2) and TRBJ1-1; D might be TRBD1 (6 bases). CDR1 and CDR2 from the germline V gene are LGHDT and YNNKEL (reference sequence). Trimming cost V 4 bases and J 8 bases, with 20 bases left between them. CDR3 length: 15 residues. The CDR3 DNA sequence: TGTGCCAGCAGCCCCAAGCTTACTGACAGGTTCGAAGCTTTCTTT. This encodes CASSPKLTDRFEAFF.

The genes are TRBV11-2 and TRBJ1-2; 12 bases map to TRBD1. The germline V gene has CDR1 SGHAT and CDR2 FQNNGV. V lost 5 bases to trimming and J lost 8 bases; unmatched junction nucleotides: 9. The CDR3 is made up of 15 amino acids. CDR3 in amino acids: CASSPGTGGARGYTF. CDR3 DNA sequence: TGTGCCAGCAGCCCCGGGACAGGGGGCGCTAGGGGCTACACCTTC.

The V gene is TRBV29-1, the J gene TRBJ2-2, with TRBD2 matching over 8 bases. Looked up from germline, CDR1 is SQVTM and CDR2 is ANQGSEA. The V gene end was trimmed by 5 bases and the J gene end by 4 bases; junction bases not matched to a gene: 9. The CDR3 contains 15 residues. The CDR3, as DNA: TGCAGCGTTTTCCTCCGGGGGGGCCTCACCGGGGAGCTGTTTTTT. Protein: CSVFLRGGLTGELFF.

The chain uses TRBV25-1 and TRBJ2-7, with D perhaps matching TRBD2 (5 bases). Between the trimmed V and J ends, which lost 2 bases and 2 bases, there was a span of 13 bases. Per the germline V gene, CDR1 is MGHDK and CDR2 is SYGVNS. The CDR3 contains 15 residues. CDR3 region: CASSEPGEIPYEQYF. The CDR3 bases are TGTGCCAGCAGTGAACCCGGGGAAATCCCCTACGAGCAGTACTTC.

The chain uses TRBV24-1 and TRBJ1-2; D is ambiguous. CDR1 is KGHDR, CDR2 SFDVKD, per germline. The V gene lost 3 bases and the J gene lost 4 bases, with 8 bases spanning the gap. The CDR3 has 13 residues. This CDR3 is CATSDTELYGYTF. The CDR3 coding sequence is TGTGCCACCAGTGATACAGAACTCTATGGCTACACCTTC.

The rearrangement joins TRBV19 to TRBJ2-5, with TRBD1 identical over 7 bases. The junction had 3 bases not matched to a gene; V was cut back by 5 bases and J by 3 bases. The CDR3 contains 13 residues. Germline loops: CDR1 LNHDA, CDR2 SQIVND (reference sequence). The DNA of the CDR3 is TGTGCCAGTAGTGCCAGGGGGAAAGAGACCCAGTACTTC. It is translated as CASSARGKETQYF. Full variable domain (outside the CDR3, taken from reference TRBV19 and TRBJ2-5): DGGITQSPKYLFRKEGQNVTLSCEQNLNHDAMYWYRQDPGQGLRLIYYSQIVNDFQKGDIAEGYSVSREKKESFPLTVTSAQKNPTAFYLCASSARGKETQYFGPGTRLLVL.

Only a few counts were recorded for this clone. CDR3 sequence reads: CASSSGQYSFSGNTIYF. DNA for the CDR3: TGTGCCAGCAGCTCGGGACAGTATTCTTTCTCTGGAAACACCATATATTTT. This chain links TRBV6-2 or TRBV6-3 with TRBJ1-3; TRBD1 matches at 7 bases. This CDR3 region has 17 residues. Germline V gives CDR1 MNHEY, CDR2 SVGEGT. Trimming at V came to 6 bases and at J to 0 bases, leaving 11 bases not matched to a gene.

This clone was counted between two and nine times. The chain employs TRBV28 and TRBJ1-5; 10 nucleotides align to TRBD1. CDR1 MDHEN and CDR2 SYDVKM come from the germline V gene. The CDR3 extends over 14 amino acids. Germline trimming cut 6 bases from V and 6 bases from J; bases unmatched to any gene: 5. The DNA of the CDR3 is TGTGCCAGCAGGAGGACAGGGGGAGGTCAGCCCCAGCATTTT. Protein product: CASRRTGGGQPQHF.